Listed below are T cell receptor beta chains from one sample, sequenced in a study of T cell changes during pregnancy in multiple sclerosis. Repertoires were generated with immunoSEQ multiplex PCR, while TCRdb's copy carries only in-frame clones and drops some. The table records over 80,000 clones, roughly 95% of them present only once. This material consisted of peripheral blood, taken in the third trimester of pregnancy. The receptors come from a female donor in good health, enrolled as a control in a pregnancy study. Each CDR3 is given with its conserved first and last residue. A D gene is named only where the DNA matches it firmly. Size is omitted from some rows. Given values are once, few, many or a class for expanded clones.

clone_size j_call v_call d_call cdr3_nt cdr3_aa
NA TRBJ1-2 TRBV28 TRBD1 TGTGCCAGCAGACCCACAGGGGGCGCAGGTGGCTACACCTTC CASRPTGGAGGYTF
NA TRBJ2-3 TRBV15 TRBD2 TGTGCCACCAGCACAGGGACTAGCGGGAGTTCCGATACGCAGTATTTT CATSTGTSGSSDTQYF
NA TRBJ2-7 TRBV23-1 NA TGCGCCAGCAGTCGAGACAGAAGCTCCTACGAGCAGTACTTC CASSRDRSSYEQYF
NA TRBJ2-7 TRBV7-8 TRBD2 TGTGCCAGCAGCCCGAGACTAGCGGGAGATTCATTGCGGACCTACGAGCAGTACTTC CASSPRLAGDSLRTYEQYF
NA TRBJ2-7 TRBV5-1 TRBD2 TGCGCCAGCAGCTTAAATCCAGCGGGAGGACCAAGCTCCTACGAGCAGTACTTC CASSLNPAGGPSSYEQYF
NA TRBJ2-3 TRBV5-6 NA TGTGCCAGCAGCAATACAGGGGGGGGCACAGATACGCAGTATTTT CASSNTGGGTDTQYF
NA TRBJ2-7 TRBV18 NA TGTGCCAGCTCACCCCAATCCGGGGCCTACGAGCAGTACTTC CASSPQSGAYEQYF
NA TRBJ2-1 TRBV5-1 NA TGCGCCAGCAGCTTGCTCAGGGCTACTGAGCAGTTCTTC CASSLLRATEQFF
NA TRBJ2-5 TRBV4-1 NA TGCGCCAGCAGCCAGGGAATCTCGGGGGCCCAGTACTTC CASSQGISGAQYF
NA TRBJ2-2 TRBV2 NA TGTGCCAGCAGTCCCGACAGTGGGGCCGGGCTGTTTTTT CASSPDSGAGLFF
NA TRBJ2-2 TRBV18 TRBD1 TGTGCCAGCTCACCAGTCGGACAGGGCCTGAACACCGGGGAGCTGTTTTTT CASSPVGQGLNTGELFF
NA TRBJ2-1 TRBV5-5 NA TGTGCCAGCAGCTTTAGAGCAGGGGAGCAGTTCTTC CASSFRAGEQFF
NA TRBJ2-1 TRBV6-1 NA TGTGCCAGCTCAAGGACAGTCTCCTACAATGAGCAGTTCTTC CASSRTVSYNEQFF
NA TRBJ1-3 TRBV28 TRBD1 TGTGCCAGCAGCAAGGACAGGGGAAGGGGTGGAAACACCATATATTTT CASSKDRGRGGNTIYF
few TRBJ1-1 TRBV29-1 TRBD1 TGCAGCGTTAGACAGGGTGGGGGCGAAGCTTTCTTT CSVRQGGGEAFF
NA TRBJ2-5 TRBV10-3 NA TGTGCCATCAGTCCCGGGGTGAAACAAGAGACCCAGTACTTC CAISPGVKQETQYF
NA TRBJ2-7 TRBV25-1 NA TGTGCCAGCAGTAATATACCTACCTACGAGCAGTACTTC CASSNIPTYEQYF
NA TRBJ2-7 TRBV28 TRBD2 TGTGCCAGCAGTACCAGGGAAGCGGGAACCTACGAGCAGTACTTC CASSTREAGTYEQYF
once TRBJ1-2 TRBV6-5 NA TGTGCCAGCAGCAGACAGCGAAACTATGGCTACACCTTC CASSRQRNYGYTF
NA TRBJ1-1 TRBV18 TRBD1 TGTGCCAGCACGGGACAGGCGAACACTGAAGCTTTCTTT CASTGQANTEAFF